The 7 T cell receptor beta chains below were found in one sample sequenced in a study of early T cells in non-severe SARS-CoV-2 infection. Each CDR3 protein gets one entry after TCRdb re-called the 5' RACE reads with MiXCR. The table includes approximately 30,000 distinct CDR3 sequences, around 7% detected once. Sequenced material: whole blood. These receptors were taken from an adult who was a healthcare worker with PCR-confirmed SARS-CoV-2 infection or an uninfected control (not recorded which).

The sample holds many counts of this clonotype. The rearrangement uses TRBV6-1 and TRBJ2-1; D unclear. V lost 7 bases to trimming and J lost 4 bases, with 17 bases between them. The germline CDR1 and CDR2 sequences are MNHNS and SASEGT. This CDR3 has 15 amino acids. The CDR3 nucleotides read TGTGCCAGCATGAAGAGCGAGTTTATTTACAATGAGCAGTTCTTC. Encoded protein: CASMKSEFIYNEQFF.

At least ten counts were recorded for this clonotype. V and J are TRBV6-6 and TRBJ1-3; 10 nucleotides line up with TRBD1. This CDR3 is built from 16 residues. V lost 4 bases to trimming and J lost 7 bases; unmatched junction nucleotides: 10. Germline V gene data show CDR1 as MNHNY and CDR2 as SVGAGI (reference sequence). CDR3 DNA: TGTGCCAGCAGTTCCCCGGACAGGGGGGAAAGTAACACCATATATTTT. It translates to CASSSPDRGESNTIYF.

This clonotype was counted many times. The chain joins TRBV6-5 to TRBJ1-5, with 9 bases aligning to TRBD1. The CDR3 consists of 15 residues. The V gene's germline CDR1 is MNHEY and CDR2 SVGAGI. V trimming: 10 bases; J trimming: 3 bases; junction bases outside the gene matches: 10. The DNA of the CDR3 is TGTGCCACAAGTCCCGGGACAGGGCTCAATCAGCCCCAGCATTTT. Its protein is CATSPGTGLNQPQHF.

This clonotype was detected many times. The chain recombines TRBV7-9 with TRBJ2-3; 8 bases are a match to TRBD1. CDR1 and CDR2 from the germline V gene are SEHNR and FQNEAQ (reference sequence). The CDR3 is 15 residues long. The junction had 3 bases not matched to a gene; V was cut back by 4 bases and J by 0 bases. The CDR3: CASSSRTGSTDTQYF. In DNA form, the CDR3 reads TGTGCCAGCAGCTCCCGGACAGGGAGCACAGATACGCAGTATTTT.

This clonotype was detected ten times or more. The chain is built from TRBV7-9 and TRBJ2-6; D perhaps matches TRBD1 (5 bases). The germline CDR1 and CDR2 sequences are SEHNR and FQNEAQ (reference sequence). Trimming took off 2 bases at V and 4 bases at J, with 9 bases between the two ends. The CDR3 is 15 amino acids. CDR3 DNA sequence: TGTGCCAGCAGCTTATGGGGCTCCGGGGCCAACGTCCTGACTTTC. Translated, it gives CASSLWGSGANVLTF.

This clonotype was recorded at least ten times. The chain links TRBV4-1 to TRBJ2-7; TRBD2 agrees at 8 bases. Germline V CDR1 and CDR2: MGHRA, YSYEKL. CDR3 length equals 16 residues. V dropped 0 bases and J dropped 2; count of bases not matched to a gene: 6. CDR3 amino acids: CASSQEPAGVTYEQYF. CDR3 bases: TGCGCCAGCAGCCAAGAGCCAGCGGGGGTTACCTACGAGCAGTACTTC.

This clonotype was seen repeatedly, ten times or more. The chain uses TRBV10-3 and TRBJ2-5; unclear D gene. The germline V gene has CDR1 ENHRY and CDR2 SYGVKD. The V end was cut by 2 bases, the J end by 2 bases, with 6 bases between. CDR3 length equals 13 residues. CDR3 sequence (DNA): TGTGCCATCAGTGAGCAGGAACAAGAGACCCAGTACTTC. Residues: CAISEQEQETQYF.